These 7 T cell receptor beta chains originate from one sample sequenced in a study of T cells expressing NK-cell markers. Using the 5' RACE reads, TCRdb records one entry per CDR3 protein without DNA. This table lists 150,000 to 170,000 distinct CDR3 sequences. Sequences were obtained from blood T cells: a sorted CD56 or NKG2C T cell subset, CD4+ or CD8+ T cells, or bulk PBMC T cells (not recorded which). The receptors were gathered from a woman between 45 and 60 years old in good health.

The chain's CDR3 is CASSLGGQDYEQYF. V and J are TRBV5-5 and TRBJ2-7; TCRdb lists TRBD1, though no DNA is available to test this call. Germline V CDR1 and CDR2: SGHKS, YYEKEE (reference sequence). The CDR3 covers 14 residues. The full variable domain, in which reference TRBV5-5 and TRBJ2-7 provide the parts outside the CDR3, is DAGVTQSPTHLIKTRGQQVTLRCSPISGHKSVSWYQQVLGQGPQFIFQYYEKEERGRGNFPDRFSARQFPNYSSELNVNALLLGDSALYLCASSLGGQDYEQYFGPGTRLTVT.

The chain is built from TRBV27 and TRBJ1-2; the TCRdb call, TRBD1, lacks DNA for checking. CDR3 length: 14 residues. Germline V gives CDR1 MNHEY, CDR2 SMNVEV (reference sequence). This CDR3 reads CASSLTGVPQGYTF.

The chain uses TRBV5-6 and TRBJ2-7; TCRdb lists TRBD2, though no DNA is available to test this call. The CDR3 totals 14 residues. CDR1 is SGHDT, CDR2 YYEEEE, per germline. CDR3 sequence reads: CASSSAAGTYEQYF.

This chain uses TRBV6-1 with TRBJ2-5. The CDR3 has 16 residues. Germline V gene lookup returns CDR1 MNHNS and CDR2 SASEGT. The CDR3 is CASSERASSAQETQYF.

V gene TRBV7-9 combines with J gene TRBJ2-1; TCRdb reports TRBD1, a call that lacks DNA to check it against. Germline CDR1 reads SEHNR; CDR2 reads FQNEAQ (reference sequence). CDR3 length: 11 residues. CDR3 sequence reads: CASSWDREQFF.

The chain recombines TRBV12-3 or TRBV12-4 with TRBJ1-2; without DNA, the TCRdb call of TRBD1 cannot be checked. The CDR3 is 15 amino acids. CDR3 in amino acids: CASSLTGKTNYGYTF.

The rearrangement uses TRBV28 and TRBJ2-3; the TRBD2 assignment by TCRdb is unverifiable without DNA. The CDR3 spans 16 residues. In germline, CDR1 is MDHEN, CDR2 SYDVKM. CDR3 loop: CASSSGTSGFLDTQYF.